Below, 6 T cell receptor beta chains from the same sample are listed, as sequenced in a study of blood T cells in healthy people across ages (dated by TCRdb to the mid-2010s). The library came from 5' RACE. The instrument given in TCRdb is Illumina HiSeq 2500. A second PCR of about 6 to 11 cycles was run with a J-beta primer mix and a sample-barcoded 5' primer. TCRdb reanalyzed the raw reads on its own, using fastp at Q25 for trimming and MiXCR for clone calling, and kept in-frame beta chains. Rows merge per CDR3 protein into single entries with the most common DNA and genes. Here the sample has roughly 1.5 million distinct CDR3 sequences; under 55% occur a single time. The ten largest clonotypes hold just over 4% of the sample. Sequenced material: blood. Receptors originate from a woman between 18 and 29 years old in good health.

The rearrangement joins TRBV20-1 to TRBJ2-5; D is unresolved. Germline values: CDR1 DFQATT, CDR2 SNEGSKA (reference sequence). The length of the CDR3 is 14 residues. Trimming took off 8 bases at V and 11 bases at J, with 27 bases between the two ends. CDR3 residues: CSTLGATLGNEQYF. Written as DNA, the CDR3 is TGCAGTACCCTGGGCGCTACGTTGGGCAATGAGCAGTACTTC.

To note about this clonotype: One end of the junction is discordant with germline, which a read error may explain. The chain recombines TRBV7-9 with TRBJ2-2; D perhaps matches TRBD2 (6 bases). This CDR3 contains 11 residues. Germline V gene lookup returns CDR1 SEHNR and CDR2 FQNEAQ (reference sequence). The CDR3 coding sequence is TGTGCCAGCAAACTCACCGGGGGGCTGTTTTTT. It is translated as CASKLTGGLFF.

There are a few counts of this clonotype. This chain joins TRBV7-3 and TRBJ2-1; D unresolved. The CDR3 has 13 residues. Trimming removed 4 bases at V and 7 bases at J, with 11 bases between. Per the germline V gene, CDR1 is SGHTA and CDR2 is FQGTGA. This CDR3 reads CASSSPNSNEQFF. The CDR3 nucleotides are TGTGCCAGCAGCTCCCCGAACTCAAATGAGCAGTTCTTC.

This clonotype has just a few counts. This chain joins TRBV28 and TRBJ2-4, with D unresolved. Deletions cut 3 bases from V and 1 base from J, with 4 bases between. The CDR3 consists of 13 residues. CDR1 is MDHEN and CDR2 is SYDVKM in the germline V gene. CDR3 nucleotides: TGTGCCAGCAGTTTCCCGGCCAAAAACATTCAGTACTTC. This encodes CASSFPAKNIQYF.

The chain joins TRBV12-3 or TRBV12-4 to TRBJ2-7, with D possibly matching TRBD2 (6 bases). CDR3 size: 14 residues. Trimming cost V 8 bases and J 7 bases, with 21 bases left between them. CDR3 loop: CASGTSGLDNEQYF. Here the CDR3 DNA reads TGTGCCAGCGGCACCTCGGGACTCGACAATGAGCAGTACTTC.

V and J are TRBV5-1 and TRBJ2-4; 15 bases align to TRBD2. The J call may be in error: the DNA end matches TRBJ2-7 better. This CDR3 has 17 residues. Germline V gene data show CDR1 as SGHRS and CDR2 as YFSETQ. CDR3 sequence (DNA): TGCGCCAGCAGCCCGACCGGGACTAGCGGGGGGTACTACGAGCAGTACTTC. This encodes CASSPTGTSGGYYEQYF.